A selection of T cell receptor beta chains follows, all from one sample in a study of cytomegalovirus exposure and HLA in healthy donors. Produced via immunoSEQ multiplex PCR; TCRdb's table is partial and in-frame only. Of 150,000 to 200,000 clones in the sample, 84% were seen once. The sample taken for sequencing was PBMCs. Receptor source: a boy under 18 in good health and CMV-seronegative. CDR3s include the opening cysteine and the closing phenylalanine or tryptophan. D genes are given only for firm matches. Only some rows state a clone size, as once, few, many or a class for expanded clones.

clone size: .
V gene: TRBV5-5
J gene: TRBJ2-7
D gene: .
CDR3 protein: CASSPFWIQGNSYEQYF
CDR3 DNA: TGTGCCAGCAGCCCCTTCTGGATCCAGGGGAATTCCTACGAGCAGTACTTC

clone size: .
V gene: TRBV10-3
J gene: TRBJ1-2
D gene: .
CDR3 protein: CAISEQGPYGYTF
CDR3 DNA: TGTGCCATCAGCGAACAGGGTCCCTATGGCTACACCTTC

clone size: .
V gene: TRBV6-5
J gene: TRBJ2-7
D gene: .
CDR3 protein: CASSYTDTPYEQYF
CDR3 DNA: TGTGCCAGCAGTTACACAGACACCCCCTACGAGCAGTACTTC

clone size: .
V gene: TRBV21-1
J gene: TRBJ1-1
D gene: .
CDR3 protein: CASSKERPGAMNTEAFF
CDR3 DNA: TGTGCCAGCAGCAAAGAGCGGCCAGGAGCAATGAACACTGAAGCTTTCTTT

clone size: .
V gene: TRBV28
J gene: TRBJ1-2
D gene: .
CDR3 protein: CASSSPGANYGYTF
CDR3 DNA: TGTGCCAGCAGTTCTCCGGGGGCTAACTATGGCTACACCTTC

clone size: .
V gene: TRBV30
J gene: TRBJ2-1
D gene: .
CDR3 protein: CACLDSTLYNEQFF
CDR3 DNA: TGTGCCTGCCTTGACAGTACCCTCTACAATGAGCAGTTCTTC

clone size: .
V gene: TRBV27
J gene: TRBJ2-1
D gene: .
CDR3 protein: CASSSGGRSHGDEQFF
CDR3 DNA: TGTGCCAGCAGCTCCGGTGGGAGATCCCATGGGGATGAGCAGTTCTTC

clone size: .
V gene: TRBV6-5
J gene: TRBJ2-7
D gene: .
CDR3 protein: CASSYLGAFPYEQYF
CDR3 DNA: TGTGCCAGCAGTTACTTAGGAGCATTCCCCTACGAGCAGTACTTC

clone size: .
V gene: TRBV28
J gene: TRBJ2-7
D gene: TRBD1
CDR3 protein: CASSWTGNYEQYF
CDR3 DNA: TGTGCCAGCAGTTGGACAGGAAACTACGAGCAGTACTTC

clone size: once
V gene: TRBV6-5
J gene: TRBJ1-2
D gene: .
CDR3 protein: CASSYSGRGDYGYTF
CDR3 DNA: TGTGCCAGCAGTTACTCGGGGAGGGGCGACTATGGCTACACCTTC

clone size: .
V gene: TRBV28
J gene: TRBJ2-7
D gene: .
CDR3 protein: CASSWGSGLSYEQYF
CDR3 DNA: TGTGCCAGCAGCTGGGGTAGCGGCCTCTCCTACGAGCAGTACTTC

clone size: .
V gene: TRBV5-6
J gene: TRBJ2-7
D gene: .
CDR3 protein: CASSFTTQAYEQYF
CDR3 DNA: TGTGCCAGCAGCTTTACAACACAAGCCTACGAGCAGTACTTC

clone size: .
V gene: TRBV4-2
J gene: TRBJ2-7
D gene: .
CDR3 protein: CASSQAGRSSYEQYF
CDR3 DNA: TGTGCCAGCAGCCAAGCCGGCCGGAGCTCCTACGAGCAGTACTTC

clone size: .
V gene: TRBV27
J gene: TRBJ1-5
D gene: .
CDR3 protein: CASSPRVRNQPQHF
CDR3 DNA: TGTGCCAGCAGTCCCAGGGTAAGGAATCAGCCCCAGCATTTT

clone size: few
V gene: TRBV7-3
J gene: TRBJ1-6
D gene: .
CDR3 protein: CASRRTALDSPLHF
CDR3 DNA: TGTGCCAGCAGGAGGACAGCCTTAGACTCACCCCTCCACTTT

clone size: .
V gene: TRBV6-1
J gene: TRBJ1-2
D gene: TRBD1
CDR3 protein: CASSGDRGYYGYTF
CDR3 DNA: TGTGCCAGCAGTGGGGACAGGGGATACTATGGCTACACCTTC

clone size: .
V gene: TRBV2
J gene: TRBJ1-1
D gene: .
CDR3 protein: CASRGAGNTEAFF
CDR3 DNA: TGTGCCAGCCGTGGGGCAGGGAACACTGAAGCTTTCTTT

clone size: .
V gene: TRBV5-1
J gene: TRBJ1-4
D gene: .
CDR3 protein: CASSWGGARNEKLFF
CDR3 DNA: TGCGCCAGCAGCTGGGGAGGGGCACGGAATGAAAAACTGTTTTTT

clone size: .
V gene: TRBV4-1
J gene: TRBJ1-3
D gene: TRBD1
CDR3 protein: CASSLVINRGSGNTIYF
CDR3 DNA: TGCGCCAGCAGCCTTGTCATAAACAGGGGCTCTGGAAACACCATATATTTT

clone size: few
V gene: TRBV4-1
J gene: TRBJ2-7
D gene: TRBD2
CDR3 protein: CASSQVTSGSSYEQYF
CDR3 DNA: TGCGCCAGCAGCCAGGTGACTAGCGGGAGCTCCTACGAGCAGTACTTC

clone size: .
V gene: TRBV9
J gene: TRBJ2-7
D gene: .
CDR3 protein: CASSASATPYEQYF
CDR3 DNA: TGTGCCAGCAGCGCTAGCGCGACCCCCTACGAGCAGTACTTC

clone size: .
V gene: TRBV30
J gene: TRBJ2-5
D gene: TRBD2
CDR3 protein: CAWSPLAGGPYETQYF
CDR3 DNA: TGTGCCTGGAGCCCACTAGCGGGGGGGCCGTACGAGACCCAGTACTTC

clone size: .
V gene: TRBV7-9
J gene: TRBJ2-7
D gene: .
CDR3 protein: CSSSFGTGAYEQYF
CDR3 DNA: TGTTCCAGCAGCTTCGGGACGGGAGCCTACGAGCAGTACTTC

clone size: .
V gene: TRBV5-1
J gene: TRBJ1-3
D gene: TRBD1
CDR3 protein: CASRPQLTGGSGNTIYF
CDR3 DNA: TGCGCCAGCAGACCCCAGTTGACAGGGGGCTCTGGAAACACCATATATTTT

clone size: .
V gene: TRBV5-1
J gene: TRBJ2-1
D gene: .
CDR3 protein: CASSLDSGASYNEQFF
CDR3 DNA: TGCGCCAGCAGCTTAGATAGTGGGGCCTCCTACAATGAGCAGTTCTTC